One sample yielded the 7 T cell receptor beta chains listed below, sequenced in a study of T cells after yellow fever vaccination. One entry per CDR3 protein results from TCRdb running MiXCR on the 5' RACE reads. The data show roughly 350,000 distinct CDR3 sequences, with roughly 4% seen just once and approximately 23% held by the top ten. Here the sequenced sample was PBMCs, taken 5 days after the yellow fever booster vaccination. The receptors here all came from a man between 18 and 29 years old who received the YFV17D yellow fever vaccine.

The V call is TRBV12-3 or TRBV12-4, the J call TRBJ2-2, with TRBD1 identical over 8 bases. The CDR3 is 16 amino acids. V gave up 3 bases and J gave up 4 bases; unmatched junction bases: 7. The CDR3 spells CASSLAHTGGTGELFF. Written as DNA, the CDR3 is TGTGCCAGCAGTTTGGCACACACAGGGGGCACCGGGGAGCTGTTTTTT.

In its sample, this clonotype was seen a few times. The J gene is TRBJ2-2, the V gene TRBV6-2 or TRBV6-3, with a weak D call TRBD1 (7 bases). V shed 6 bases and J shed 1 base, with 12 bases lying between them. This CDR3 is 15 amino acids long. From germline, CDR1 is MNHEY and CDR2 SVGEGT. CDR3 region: CASSQGGRNTGELFF. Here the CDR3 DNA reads TGTGCCAGCAGCCAGGGGGGAAGGAACACCGGGGAGCTGTTTTTT.

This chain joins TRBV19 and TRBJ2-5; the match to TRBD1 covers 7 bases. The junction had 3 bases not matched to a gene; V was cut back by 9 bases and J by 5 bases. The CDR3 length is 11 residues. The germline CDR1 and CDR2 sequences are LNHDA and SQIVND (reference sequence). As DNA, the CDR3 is TGTGCCAGCGCACAGGGGGAGACCCAGTACTTC. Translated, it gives CASAQGETQYF.

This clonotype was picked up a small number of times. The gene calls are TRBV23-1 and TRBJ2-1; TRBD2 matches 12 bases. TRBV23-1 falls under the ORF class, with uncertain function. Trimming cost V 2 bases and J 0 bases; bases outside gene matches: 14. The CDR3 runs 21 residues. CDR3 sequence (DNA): TGCGCCAGCAGTCAAAACCCCCGGCTAGCGGGGGGGTATAGCTCCTACAATGAGCAGTTCTTC. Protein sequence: CASSQNPRLAGGYSSYNEQFF.

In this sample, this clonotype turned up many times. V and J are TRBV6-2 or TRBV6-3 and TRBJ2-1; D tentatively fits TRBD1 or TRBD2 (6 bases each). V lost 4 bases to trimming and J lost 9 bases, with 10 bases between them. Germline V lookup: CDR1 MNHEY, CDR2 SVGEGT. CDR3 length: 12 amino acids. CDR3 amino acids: CASSLWGAEQFF. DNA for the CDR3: TGTGCCAGCAGTTTATGGGGGGCTGAGCAGTTCTTC.

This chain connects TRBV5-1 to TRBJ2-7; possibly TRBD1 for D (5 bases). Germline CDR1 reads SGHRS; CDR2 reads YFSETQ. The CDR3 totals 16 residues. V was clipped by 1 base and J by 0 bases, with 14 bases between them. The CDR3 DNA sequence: TGCGCCAGCAGCTTGTTACAGGCCCAAAGCTCCTACGAGCAGTACTTC. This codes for CASSLLQAQSSYEQYF.

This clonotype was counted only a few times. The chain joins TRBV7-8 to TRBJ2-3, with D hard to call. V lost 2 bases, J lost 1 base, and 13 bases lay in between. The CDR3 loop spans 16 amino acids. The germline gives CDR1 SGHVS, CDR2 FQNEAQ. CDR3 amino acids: CASSLIALSRTDTQYF. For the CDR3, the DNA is TGTGCCAGCAGCTTAATAGCCCTGTCGCGCACAGATACGCAGTATTTT. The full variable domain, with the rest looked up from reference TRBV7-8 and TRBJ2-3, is GAGVSQSPRYKVAKRGQDVALRCDPISGHVSLFWYQQALGQGPEFLTYFQNEAQLDKSGLPSDRFFAERPEGSVSTLKIQRTQQEDSAVYLCASSLIALSRTDTQYFGPGTRLTVL.